This TCR beta chain was sequenced during a study of blood T cell repertoires in COVID-19. Study at large: Collection of acute and convalescent COVID-19 samples took place in the United States, Italy and Spain. From T cells, B-cell-depleted T cells, or PBMCs came the material, which was cDNA or gDNA.

This CDR3 has 15 amino acids. Germline CDR1 and CDR2: SGHDN and FVKESK. The V end was cut by 0 bases, the J end by 2 bases, with 10 bases between. Original methodology: Reference gene primer amplification gave nucleated cell count estimates. Assay: immunoSEQ multiplex PCR; the TCRdb copy retains only in-frame clones and omits some. D and trimming come from the DNA, and the V and J calls and clone size come from that table. Here the sample spans tens of thousands of clones, roughly 80% being singletons. The specimen was peripheral blood. The receptor was derived from a human donor with acute or convalescent COVID-19. The donor label of this sample is uncertain. The rearrangement links TRBV14 to TRBJ2-5, with a weak D call TRBD1 (5 bases). The CDR3 region is CASSQDRVRQETQYF. The CDR3 DNA reads TGTGCCAGCAGCCAAGACAGGGTGCGTCAAGAGACCCAGTACTTC.